The clone carrying this T cell receptor (beta chain) was detected once. The data derive from a study of blood T cells in healthy people across ages. Total RNA, at least 5.5 micrograms per sample, was extracted from PBMCs. Primed by a sample-barcoded 5' primer and a J-beta primer mix, a second PCR proceeded for 7 to 11 cycles. Through a template-switch adaptor with 12 random nucleotides, each cDNA molecule received a tag. TCRdb independently ran MiXCR on the 5' RACE reads; one entry per CDR3 protein. Among 1.4 million to 1.5 million distinct CDR3 sequences listed, 42% were seen once. The CDR3 sequence is 15 residues long. Germline CDR1 is SNHLY and CDR2 is FYNNEI. Trimming pared 4 bases from V and 2 bases from J, leaving 15 bases between.

Sequenced sample: blood. The chain employs TRBV2 and TRBJ2-7; D remains unclear. This TCR was sampled from a woman under 30 in good health. CDR3 residues: CASSGASGSAYEQYF. DNA for the CDR3: TGTGCCAGCAGTGGGGCCAGTGGATCGGCCTACGAGCAGTACTTC.